This TCR beta chain was found in a study of cytomegalovirus exposure and HLA in healthy donors. Study summary: Out of approximately 170 million T cells, an earlier analysis found 117 million unique TCR beta sequences in total.

The study, taken as a whole, reports: Earlier analysis found most TCR beta V segments productive about 87% or about 30% of the time.

Primers for the PCR totalled 60 Vbeta and 13 Jbeta. TCRdb keeps only in-frame clones here, not all; method: immunoSEQ multiplex PCR. The data show 160,000 or so clones, 65% to 90% seen once. Regarding this clone: Its antigen remains unidentified.

Sequenced sample: PBMCs. This clonotype was obtained from a man aged 50-60 years in good health and CMV-seropositive.

The CDR3 is CASTGRGSGNTIYF. CDR3 nucleotide sequence: TGCGCCAGCACGGGCAGGGGCTCTGGAAACACCATATATTTT. This chain uses TRBV23-1 with TRBJ1-3; the D gene is possibly TRBD1 (6 bases). TRBV23-1 is an ORF, and what it does is uncertain. V lost 7 bases and J lost 0, with 10 bases in between. The CDR3 runs to 14 residues.